The 6 T cell receptor beta chains in this list originate from one sample, sequenced in a study of spatial heterogeneity in lung cancer. MiXCR was run by TCRdb on the 5' RACE reads, yielding one entry per CDR3 protein. Of 2,600 or so distinct CDR3 sequences listed, around half are singletons. Described time point: blood at routine non-recurrence follow-up after resection. The sample consisted of PBMCs, taken at follow-up. These TCRs come from a female donor with early-stage non-small cell lung cancer.

On this clonotype itself: This beta chain is an unintended read in a library built for alpha chains; its size means little. The chain is built from TRBV19 and TRBJ2-1, with a tentative D call TRBD1 (6 bases). Trimming shortened V by 0 bases and J by 11 bases, and 14 bases separated the two germline ends. The CDR3 sequence is 14 residues long. Germline V gene lookup returns CDR1 LNHDA and CDR2 SQIVND (reference sequence). The DNA of the CDR3 is TGTGCCAGTAGTATAGATGATTCGACAGGCAAGCAGTTCTTC. It translates to CASSIDDSTGKQFF.

As to this clonotype: Because the library targeted alpha chains, this beta chain is an off-target read whose size means little. The chain carries TRBV7-6 and TRBJ2-6; D might be TRBD1 or TRBD2, each matching 6 bases. CDR1 SGHVS and CDR2 FNYEAQ come from the germline V gene. CDR3 length: 16 residues. Trimming took 4 bases from V and 4 from J, leaving 14 bases between them. The CDR3 is CASSSIRGPGANVLTF. The CDR3 DNA follows: TGTGCCAGCAGCTCCATTCGGGGGCCCGGGGCCAACGTCCTGACTTTC.

This clonotype appeared a few times. This beta chain was picked up by a library intended for alpha chains and is off target, so its count carries little meaning. The genes are TRBV6-6 and TRBJ2-3; 10 bases are a match to TRBD1. The CDR3 runs to 15 residues. V lost 4 bases, J lost 3 bases, and 4 bases stayed unmatched. Germline CDR1 reads MNHNY; CDR2 reads SVGAGI (reference sequence). In nucleotides, the CDR3 is TGTGCCAGCAGTTCAGGACAGGGGGTTACAGATACGCAGTATTTT. Encoded protein: CASSSGQGVTDTQYF.

In this sample, this clonotype turned up a few times. This beta chain represents an off-target read in a library built for alpha chains; its size is of limited meaning. The gene calls are TRBV5-6 and TRBJ2-7, with D possibly called TRBD1 or TRBD2 (6 bases each). The V end was cut by 6 bases, the J end by 7 bases, with 17 bases between. Germline-derived CDR1 and CDR2 are SGHDT and YYEEEE. This CDR3 spans 13 amino acids. The CDR3 sequence is CASTTTGTWEQYF. The CDR3, as DNA: TGTGCCAGCACCACCACAGGGACTTGGGAGCAGTACTTC.

In its sample, this clonotype was seen a few times. This beta chain turned up in a library designed for alpha chains; as an off-target read, its abundance says little. This chain connects TRBV9 to TRBJ2-1; D call uncertain. The CDR3 runs to 14 residues. The V and J ends lost 3 bases and 3 bases respectively, with 10 bases between them. Per germline, CDR1 SGDLS and CDR2 YYNGEE. The CDR3 is CASSARAYYNEQFF. CDR3 DNA: TGTGCCAGCAGCGCCCGGGCCTACTACAATGAGCAGTTCTTC.

In the case of this clonotype: Found in a library prepared for alpha chains, this beta chain is an off-target read, and its abundance has little meaning. The chain links TRBV20-1 to TRBJ2-7; 8 bases agree with TRBD2. Per the germline V gene, CDR1 is DFQATT and CDR2 is SNEGSKA (reference sequence). Trimming removed 3 bases from V and 3 bases from J; junction bases left unmatched: 7. The CDR3 has 14 residues. In DNA, the CDR3 is TGCAGTGCTAGGTCCAGCGGGGGAATCTACGAGCAGTACTTC. This codes for CSARSSGGIYEQYF.